This is a list of T cell receptor beta chains from one sample in a study of T cells in Graves' hyperthyroidism and ophthalmopathy. TCRdb called the multiplex PCR reads again in MiXCR, with one record for every CDR3 protein. The sample has around 600,000 distinct CDR3 sequences, around 15% seen once. Sequenced sample: blood. These receptors were obtained from a woman in her 40s with Graves' ophthalmopathy. Each CDR3 is given with its conserved first and last residue. The order of the fields is clone size, V gene, J gene, D gene, CDR3 protein, CDR3 DNA. The D gene is left open where the match is weak. Expanded clones get a size class; other rows say once, few or many, or leave the size out.

>many|TRBV3-1|TRBJ2-2|.
CASSHSPNTGELFF
TGTGCCAGCAGCCATTCCCCGAACACCGGGGAGCTGTTTTTT
>many|TRBV12-3/TRBV12-4|TRBJ1-5|.
CASSQDRLSNQPQHF
TGTGCCAGCAGCCAAGACAGGTTAAGCAATCAGCCCCAGCATTTT
>many|TRBV18|TRBJ1-2|.
CASSPLGAEGYTF
TGTGCCAGCTCACCCCTGGGTGCGGAAGGCTACACCTTC
>many|TRBV5-5|TRBJ2-7|TRBD2
CASRKRGEVAYEQYF
TGTGCCAGCAGAAAGCGGGGGGAGGTCGCCTACGAGCAGTACTTC
>.|TRBV29-1|TRBJ2-7|TRBD2
CSVEKNSGGIGYEQYF
TGCAGCGTTGAAAAAAACTCGGGGGGGATAGGCTACGAGCAGTACTTC
>many|TRBV6-2/TRBV6-3|TRBJ2-1|.
CASSRGEGRFSSYNEQFF
TGTGCCAGCAGTAGGGGGGAGGGCCGGTTCAGCTCCTACAATGAGCAGTTCTTC
>many|TRBV11-2|TRBJ2-5|TRBD1
CASSLERTGLEGTQYF
TGTGCCAGCAGCTTAGAACGGACAGGGCTTGAGGGGACCCAGTACTTC
>many|TRBV28|TRBJ1-1|.
CASRGGTLNTEAFF
TGTGCCAGCAGGGGGGGGACTCTGAACACTGAAGCTTTCTTT
>.|TRBV20-1|TRBJ2-3|.
CSARLLALTTDTQYF
TGCAGTGCTAGATTGCTAGCCCTGACCACAGATACGCAGTATTTT
>few|TRBV24-1|TRBJ2-6|TRBD2
CATSASWEGPPGANVLTF
TGTGCCACCAGTGCATCATGGGAGGGCCCCCCTGGGGCCAACGTCCTGACTTTC
>many|TRBV30|TRBJ1-3|.
CAWSVPRATGNTIYF
TGTGCCTGGAGTGTCCCTAGGGCGACTGGAAACACCATATATTTT
>many|TRBV27|TRBJ2-7|.
CASSLAGPYEQYF
TGTGCCAGCAGTTTGGCAGGGCCCTACGAGCAGTACTTC
>few|TRBV7-9|TRBJ2-7|.
CASSGPLGAASEQYF
TGTGCCAGCAGCGGTCCCTTGGGAGCGGCCTCCGAGCAGTACTTC
>many|TRBV20-1|TRBJ2-3|TRBD2
CSPMSAGGGDTQYF
TGCAGCCCTATGAGTGCGGGAGGGGGAGATACGCAGTATTTT
>once|TRBV11-2|TRBJ2-1|TRBD2
CASSARLAGDENEQFF
TGTGCCAGCAGCGCGAGACTAGCGGGGGACGAGAATGAGCAGTTCTTC
>many|TRBV11-2|TRBJ2-7|TRBD2
CASSSWGGRLPYEQYF
TGTGCCAGCAGCTCTTGGGGCGGGAGGTTACCCTACGAGCAGTACTTC
>many|TRBV6-1|TRBJ2-5|TRBD1
CASSFAGTVQETQYF
TGTGCCAGCAGTTTCGCCGGGACAGTTCAAGAGACCCAGTACTTC
>many|TRBV5-1|TRBJ2-1|.
CASSWYNEQFF
TGCGCCAGCAGCTGGTACAATGAGCAGTTCTTC
>.|TRBV5-1|TRBJ2-2|TRBD2
CASSLVGSGRIRTGELFF
TGCGCCAGCAGCTTGGTGGGTAGCGGGAGGATACGCACCGGGGAGCTGTTTTTT
>few|TRBV10-3|TRBJ1-5|TRBD1
CAIGQGNQPQHF
TGTGCCATCGGACAGGGCAATCAGCCCCAGCATTTT
>.|TRBV19|TRBJ1-5|.
CASSIGENQPQHF
TGTGCCAGTAGTATCGGAGAGAATCAGCCCCAGCATTTT
>.|TRBV30|TRBJ2-2|.
CATSSGGGGRYTGELFF
TGTGCAACTTCATCAGGGGGCGGGGGTCGGTACACCGGGGAGCTGTTTTTT
>.|TRBV12-3/TRBV12-4|TRBJ2-6|.
CASSWGEDGANVLTF
TGTGCCAGCAGTTGGGGTGAGGATGGGGCCAACGTCCTGACTTTC
>.|TRBV27|TRBJ2-3|.
CASLSRETDTQYF
TGTGCCAGCTTGTCACGGGAAACAGATACGCAGTATTTT
>many|TRBV6-2/TRBV6-3|TRBJ2-1|TRBD2
CASRFGLAGVNEQFF
TGTGCCAGCAGATTTGGACTAGCGGGAGTTAATGAGCAGTTCTTC
>.|TRBV14|TRBJ2-1|TRBD2
CASSQDLAGLAYNEQFF
TGTGCCAGCAGCCAAGATCTGGCGGGACTAGCCTACAATGAGCAGTTCTTC
>many|TRBV30|TRBJ1-2|.
CAWSVRDVANYGYTF
TGTGCCTGGAGTGTACGAGACGTCGCTAACTATGGCTACACCTTC
>few|TRBV7-3|TRBJ2-2|.
CASSWGRGGELFF
TGTGCCAGCAGCTGGGGCAGGGGCGGGGAGCTGTTTTTT
>.|TRBV5-1|TRBJ2-1|TRBD1
CASRPTGGDEQFF
TGCGCCAGCAGACCTACAGGGGGCGATGAGCAGTTCTTC